A single sample is the source of the 22 T cell receptor beta chains below, sequenced in a study of blood T cells in healthy people across ages. The authors ran a second PCR of roughly 6 to 11 cycles using a sample-barcoded 5' primer and a J-beta primer mix. TCRdb used MiXCR to reprocess the 5' RACE reads, holding one entry per CDR3 protein. The data contain around 870,000 distinct CDR3 sequences, more than 25% of them singletons. Material: blood. Receptor source: an elderly woman in good health.

The chain's CDR3 is CATREAGELFF. The CDR3, as DNA: TGTGCCACCAGGGAAGCCGGGGAGCTGTTTTTT. The chain combines TRBV12-3 or TRBV12-4 with TRBJ2-2, with D possibly TRBD1 on 5 matching bases. Trimming stripped 10 bases from V and 6 bases from J, with 9 bases between. The CDR3 extends over 11 amino acids.

The sample holds many counts of this clonotype. The chain carries TRBV20-1 and TRBJ2-5; weak D call: TRBD1 (6 bases). This CDR3 has 11 amino acids. CDR1 is DFQATT and CDR2 is SNEGSKA in the germline V gene (reference sequence). Trimming took 4 bases from V and 3 from J, leaving 6 bases between them. The CDR3 sequence: CSATGEETQYF. CDR3 coding DNA: TGCAGTGCTACAGGGGAAGAGACCCAGTACTTC.

This clonotype turned up a few times. Being one base from a much bigger clone, this may be a read error. The chain carries TRBV7-2 and TRBJ2-5, with D possibly being TRBD1 (5 bases). The CDR3 totals 14 residues. In germline, CDR1 is SGHTA, CDR2 FQGNSA. V gave up 4 bases and J gave up 5 bases, with 14 bases separating them. CDR3 sequence (DNA): TGTGCCAGCAGCTCAGCCAGGGTACACGAGACCCAGTACTTC. Its translation is CASSSARVHETQYF.

This clonotype was detected a few times. This sequence may be a read error, since a much larger clone differs from it by one base. The chain uses TRBV4-3 and TRBJ1-2; no firm D call. The CDR3 is made up of 15 amino acids. V shed 0 bases and J shed 6 bases, with 14 bases lying between them. The germline V gene encodes CDR1 LGHNA and CDR2 YSLEER. For the CDR3, the DNA is TGCGCCAGCAGCCAAGATTCGAAGACGGTCCATGGCTACACCTTC. Protein sequence: CASSQDSKTVHGYTF.

This clonotype was seen ten or more times. J is TRBJ2-5 and V is TRBV6-6, with 9 bases matching TRBD1. J was trimmed by 5 bases and V by 2 bases; bases with no gene match: 6. The CDR3 spans 15 residues. CDR1 and CDR2 from the germline V gene are MNHNY and SVGAGI (reference sequence). In DNA form, the CDR3 reads TGTGCCAGCAGTTACGTGGGACAGGGCTGGGAGACCCAGTACTTC. Its protein product is CASSYVGQGWETQYF.

This clonotype was recorded a few times. The chain joins TRBV12-3 or TRBV12-4 to TRBJ1-2, with 9 bases lining up with TRBD1. The trim removed 6 bases at V and 3 bases at J, leaving 8 bases unmatched. This CDR3 comprises 15 residues. The CDR3: CASRRAGQGDYGYTF. The CDR3 coding sequence is TGTGCCAGCAGACGGGCGGGACAGGGTGACTATGGCTACACCTTC.

This clonotype was detected only a few times. The chain combines TRBV5-5 with TRBJ2-7, with no clear D. V was pared by 2 bases and J by 4 bases, with 7 bases between. The germline gives CDR1 SGHKS, CDR2 YYEKEE (reference sequence). The CDR3 has 12 residues. CDR3: CASSLSDYEQYF. CDR3 nucleotide sequence: TGTGCCAGCAGCTTATCAGATTACGAGCAGTACTTC. The whole variable domain, filled in from reference TRBV5-5 and TRBJ2-7, reads DAGVTQSPTHLIKTRGQQVTLRCSPISGHKSVSWYQQVLGQGPQFIFQYYEKEERGRGNFPDRFSARQFPNYSSELNVNALLLGDSALYLCASSLSDYEQYFGPGTRLTVT.

This clonotype was detected many times. The chain joins TRBV29-1 to TRBJ2-7, with a tentative D call TRBD1 (5 bases). Germline V CDR1 and CDR2: SQVTM, ANQGSEA. Trimming stripped 4 bases from V and 0 bases from J, with 13 bases between. The CDR3 covers 14 residues. The CDR3 spells CSVVTGLGSYEQYF. Written as DNA, the CDR3 is TGCAGCGTTGTAACAGGCCTTGGCTCCTACGAGCAGTACTTC.

This clonotype was counted at least ten times. The chain is built from TRBV7-9 and TRBJ2-1; the match to TRBD2 covers 8 bases. The CDR3 length is 16 residues. J gave up 2 bases and V 1 base, and 4 bases lay outside the gene matches. Per the germline V gene, CDR1 is SEHNR and CDR2 is FQNEAQ (reference sequence). The CDR3 here is CASSLEVAGPYNEQFF. The CDR3 nucleotides read TGTGCCAGCAGCTTAGAAGTAGCGGGGCCCTACAATGAGCAGTTCTTC.

This clonotype turned up a few times. V usage is TRBV4-3 and J usage is TRBJ2-2; either TRBD1 or TRBD2 may supply D (5 bases each). Germline CDR1 is LGHNA and CDR2 is YSLEER. There are 16 residues in the CDR3. Trimming removed 0 bases from V and 4 bases from J, with 12 bases in between. The DNA for the CDR3 is TGCGCCAGCAGCCAAGACGGGACGCGGCTCACCGGGGAGCTGTTTTTT. Its translation is CASSQDGTRLTGELFF.

The genes are TRBV20-1 and TRBJ1-5, with a possible D match to TRBD1 (5 bases). V was shortened by 3 bases and J by 8 bases, with 17 bases between the two germline ends. The CDR3 is 14 residues long. Germline CDR1 is DFQATT and CDR2 is SNEGSKA (reference sequence). The CDR3 coding sequence is TGCAGTGCTAGTGTCGGGGGGACCGAGGAGCCCCAGCATTTT. Translating it yields CSASVGGTEEPQHF.

Relative to its sample, this clonotype is medium-sized (0.01 to 0.1%). The CDR3 spells CATSIDRGPYEQYF. CDR3 coding DNA: TGTGCCACCAGCATAGACAGGGGACCATACGAGCAGTACTTC. The gene calls are TRBV15 and TRBJ2-7; TRBD1 aligns across 8 bases. The CDR3 totals 14 residues. The V gene's germline CDR1 is LNHNV and CDR2 YYDKDF (reference sequence). J lost 4 bases, V lost 4 bases, and 6 bases had no gene match.

In this sample, this clonotype turned up a few times. The chain couples TRBV20-1 to TRBJ2-3; D is ambiguous. V was pared by 1 base and J by 4 bases, with 6 bases between. This CDR3 is 12 amino acids long. Germline CDR1 reads DFQATT; CDR2 reads SNEGSKA (reference sequence). The CDR3 DNA follows: TGCAGTGCTAGAGCCCCTTCAGATACGCAGTATTTT. It yields the protein CSARAPSDTQYF.

Worth noting for this clonotype: This may stem from a read error, because a much larger clone lies one nucleotide away. V gene TRBV6-2 or TRBV6-3 combines with J gene TRBJ2-7, with a possible D match to TRBD1 (5 bases). Germline loops: CDR1 MNHEY, CDR2 SVGEGT. CDR3 length: 15 residues. Trimming cost V 4 bases and J 3 bases, with 16 bases left between them. The CDR3 spells CASSCRRTTIYEQYF. The CDR3 nucleotides read TGTGCCAGCAGTTGCCGCAGGACAACAATCTACGAGCAGTACTTC.

The chain uses TRBV27 and TRBJ1-6; TRBD1 is a possible D gene (5 bases). Germline-derived CDR1 and CDR2 are MNHEY and SMNVEV (reference sequence). V dropped 3 bases and J dropped 7 bases, with 13 bases sitting between them. There are 15 residues in the CDR3. The CDR3 region is CASSFNGAANSPLHF. CDR3 in DNA: TGTGCCAGCAGTTTTAACGGGGCGGCCAATTCACCCCTCCACTTT.

In this sample, this clonotype turned up many times. V usage is TRBV5-1 and J usage is TRBJ2-5; 7 bases agree with TRBD2. Germline V gene data show CDR1 as SGHRS and CDR2 as YFSETQ. This CDR3 contains 16 residues. J was trimmed by 2 bases and V by 4 bases; bases with no gene match: 11. The CDR3 nucleotides read TGCGCCAGCAGCGGTCTAGGGGCGGGGGTACAAGAGACCCAGTACTTC. Protein sequence: CASSGLGAGVQETQYF.

Only a few counts were recorded for this clonotype. It may be a read error: a sequence one base away is much more abundant. The chain is built from TRBV15 and TRBJ2-1; D possibly uses TRBD1 or TRBD2 (6 bases each). V lost 3 bases and J 13 bases, leaving 22 bases between the germline ends. In germline, CDR1 is LNHNV, CDR2 YYDKDF (reference sequence). This CDR3 spans 15 amino acids. The CDR3 DNA sequence: TGTGCCACCAGCAGTCCTGGGGGGCAGCAGGAGACCCAGTTCTTC. This codes for CATSSPGGQQETQFF.

Note on this clonotype: One end of the junction is discordant with germline, which a read error may explain. CDR3 loop: CASSRIGQGNQPQHF. CDR3 DNA sequence: TGTGCCAGCAGCCGAATCGGACAGGGCAACCAGCCCCAGCATTTT. The chain couples TRBV7-8 to TRBJ1-5, with 8 bases aligning to TRBD1. Germline-derived CDR1 and CDR2 are SGHVS and FQNEAQ. The CDR3 is made up of 15 amino acids.

This clonotype was found a few times. This sequence joins TRBV7-8 and TRBJ1-1; D gene unclear. V was pared by 1 base and J by 6 bases, with 12 bases between. The germline gives CDR1 SGHVS, CDR2 FQNEAQ. CDR3 length: 14 residues. In nucleotides, the CDR3 is TGTGCCAGCAGCTTAGGAGGGCGGACCGCTGAAGCTTTCTTT. Translated: CASSLGGRTAEAFF.

Regarding this clonotype: Compared with germline, one end of the junction differs, possibly owing to a read error. The rearrangement links TRBV6-5 to TRBJ2-1; the match to TRBD2 covers 8 bases. The CDR3 has 16 amino acids. Germline loops: CDR1 MNHEY, CDR2 SVGAGI. CDR3 nucleotides: TGTGCCAGCAGCCAGCGGGGGCTGAGCTCCTGCAATGAGCAGTTCTTC. Amino acids: CASSQRGLSSCNEQFF.

Remarks on this clonotype: The junction departs from the called germline gene at one end, perhaps through a read error. This chain links TRBV12-3 or TRBV12-4 with TRBJ2-1; 8 bases fit TRBD1. CDR3 length: 13 amino acids. The CDR3: CVSSLDRVGEQFF. In DNA form, the CDR3 reads TGTGTCAGCAGCCTGGACAGGGTTGGTGAGCAGTTCTTC.

This clonotype was counted at least ten times. The chain recombines TRBV18 with TRBJ2-5, with D possibly being TRBD1 (6 bases). Trimming left V 1 base short and J 3 bases short, with 15 bases between. Germline values: CDR1 KGHSH, CDR2 LQKENI. The CDR3 covers 16 residues. The DNA of the CDR3 is TGTGCCAGCTCACCACTAACAGGGACATCAAAAGAGACCCAGTACTTC. Protein sequence: CASSPLTGTSKETQYF.